This T cell receptor (beta chain) was recorded in a study of tumor and adjacent non-tumor tissue in lung cancer. Across the study: There were roughly 11 adenocarcinoma, a couple of squamous cell carcinoma and 1 small cell lung cancer cases. Whole-study findings and limits: Tumor tissue had significantly higher TCR diversity than normal lung.

A modified ARM-PCR protocol with three rounds of nested PCR amplified TCRbeta. TCRdb recomputed calls from the multiplex PCR reads with MiXCR, one row per CDR3 protein. The table includes some 71,000 distinct CDR3 sequences, 55% to 75% detected once. RNA was extracted from bulk tissue without any cell sorting. As to this clonotype: Its antigen remains unknown. At one end the junction does not follow the germline gene, possibly because of a read error.

The length of the CDR3 is 12 residues. Germline V lookup: CDR1 SQVTM, CDR2 ANQGSEA. The chain couples TRBV29-1 to TRBJ1-2; 10 nucleotides line up with TRBD1. The clonotype comes from a woman aged 40-49 years with non-small cell lung cancer. The specimen sequenced was lung tumor tissue. The CDR3: CSLGTGAKGYIF. CDR3 nucleotides: TGCAGCCTCGGGACAGGGGCGAAGGGCTACATCTTC. Filled out from reference TRBV29-1 and TRBJ1-2, the complete variable domain reads SAVISQKPSRDICQRGTSLTIQCQVDSQVTMMFWYRQQPGQSLTLIATANQGSEATYESGFVIDKFPISRPNLTFSTLTVSNMSPEDSSIYLCSLGTGAKGYIFGSGTRLTVV.